This T cell receptor (beta chain) derives from a study of technical replicates of blood from a few donors. The CDR3 is 16 residues long. The germline gives CDR1 SGHNT, CDR2 YYREEE (reference sequence). The V segment lost 3 bases and the J segment 3 bases; nucleotides outside the gene matches: 6. The table came from immunoSEQ multiplex PCR; TCRdb's copy has only in-frame clones and leaves some out. The repertoire holds approximately 59,000 clones, with around 85% as singletons. This clonotype was obtained from a human donor in good health. Some clones in this sample may be carry-over from other donors' samples. Material for sequencing was PBMCs. The J gene is TRBJ1-1, the V gene TRBV5-4; TRBD1 aligns across 12 bases. CDR3 region: CASSSGDRGRYTEAFF. The DNA for the CDR3 is TGTGCCAGCAGCTCGGGGGACAGGGGGCGGTACACTGAAGCTTTCTTT. The full variable domain, with the rest looked up from reference TRBV5-4 and TRBJ1-1, is ETGVTQSPTHLIKTRGQQVTLRCSSQSGHNTVSWYQQALGQGPQFIFQYYREEENGRGNFPPRFSGLQFPNYSSELNVNALELDDSALYLCASSSGDRGRYTEAFFGQGTRLTVV.